Listed here is a single T cell receptor (beta chain). This sample is drawn from a study of CD8+ T cells in alopecia areata. As part of sample collection, lesional scalp punch biopsies and peripheral blood were taken from alopecia areata patients. It was from PBMCs that CD4+ and CD8+ T cells were sorted. CDR1 and CDR2 from the germline V gene are GTSNPN and SVGIG (reference sequence). Trimming pared 0 bases from V and 3 bases from J, leaving 5 bases between. The CDR3 sequence is 12 residues long. Extracted from the samples, RNA was reverse transcribed into cDNA to serve as the sequencing template. Profiling relied on immunoSEQ multiplex PCR, and the TCRdb table lists in-frame clones only, not all of them. The sample consists of 100,000 to 150,000 clones, around 48% of them appearing once.

The sequenced sample was NKG2D-low CD8+ T cells sorted from blood. This receptor was identified in a human donor with alopecia areata. This chain joins TRBV30 and TRBJ1-1, with D uncertain. This CDR3 reads CAWSVLYTEAFF. CDR3 DNA sequence: TGTGCCTGGAGTGTACTATACACTGAAGCTTTCTTT.